These 8 T cell receptor beta chains were sequenced from one sample in a study of shared clonotypes between healthy human individuals. Clones were read by immunoSEQ multiplex PCR, and TCRdb kept only the in-frame ones, dropping some. The sample holds 2 million to 2.5 million clones, roughly 90% seen once. Material: naive CD4+ T cells from PBMCs. Subset of the sample: CD45RA+ positively selected. The receptors come from a man aged 18-30 years in good health. Some clones in this sample may be carry-over from other donors' samples.

The chain recombines TRBV5-1 with TRBJ2-5; D is unclear. The germline V and J ends were trimmed by 2 bases and 2 bases, with 10 bases remaining between them. Germline V gene lookup returns CDR1 SGHRS and CDR2 YFSETQ. This CDR3 contains 14 residues. Written as DNA, the CDR3 is TGCGCCAGCAGCTTTATGCAGATACAAGAGACCCAGTACTTC. Translating it yields CASSFMQIQETQYF.

The chain has TRBV9 and TRBJ1-4; 9 bases are a match to TRBD1. The CDR3 is 15 residues long. Germline trimming cut 4 bases from V and 4 bases from J; bases unmatched to any gene: 5. CDR1 and CDR2 from the germline V gene are SGDLS and YYNGEE. CDR3 DNA sequence: TGTGCCAGCAGCTCGGGACAGGGCTATAATGAAAAACTGTTTTTT. Translating gives CASSSGQGYNEKLFF. Based on the CDR3 plus reference TRBV9 and TRBJ1-4, the full variable domain is DSGVTQTPKHLITATGQRVTLRCSPRSGDLSVYWYQQSLDQGLQFLIQYYNGEERAKGNILERFSAQQFPDLHSELNLSSLELGDSALYFCASSSGQGYNEKLFFGSGTQLSVL.

The V call is TRBV5-6, the J call TRBJ1-1; tentatively, D is TRBD1 (5 bases). This CDR3 has 13 amino acids. Germline V gene data show CDR1 as SGHDT and CDR2 as YYEEEE. Trimming shortened V by 4 bases and J by 4 bases, and 11 bases separated the two germline ends. The CDR3 sequence: CASSTGGGTEAFF. Written as DNA, the CDR3 is TGTGCCAGCAGCACTGGTGGGGGCACTGAAGCTTTCTTT.

Notes on this clone: The sample holds other DNA sequences that translate to the same CDR3. This chain links TRBV5-1 with TRBJ2-7; D may correspond to TRBD1 or TRBD2 (5 bases each). The CDR3 has 14 residues. Trimming removed 0 bases from V and 4 bases from J, with 11 bases in between. In germline, CDR1 is SGHRS, CDR2 YFSETQ. The CDR3 bases are TGCGCCAGCAGCTTGGTTTCGGGGCCGTACGAGCAGTACTTC. As protein: CASSLVSGPYEQYF.

The chain employs TRBV28 and TRBJ2-7, with TRBD1 identical over 7 bases. The CDR3 consists of 14 residues. Germline V gene lookup returns CDR1 MDHEN and CDR2 SYDVKM. Unmatched junction bases numbered 9, after V lost 6 bases and J lost 4 bases. This CDR3 is CASREGQATYEQYF. As DNA, the CDR3 is TGTGCCAGCAGGGAAGGACAGGCCACTTACGAGCAGTACTTC.

V usage is TRBV4-1 and J usage is TRBJ2-7, with D hard to call. This CDR3 is 11 amino acids long. V was cut by 1 base and J by 7 bases, with 5 bases left in between. Germline assignment: CDR1 MGHRA and CDR2 YSYEKL. The CDR3 DNA reads TGCGCCAGCAGCCAAGCCCAGGAGCAGTACTTC. It is translated as CASSQAQEQYF.

The rearrangement joins TRBV5-1 to TRBJ2-5; D call uncertain. V was pared by 6 bases and J by 1 base, with 10 bases between. The CDR3 totals 13 residues. Germline V gene data show CDR1 as SGHRS and CDR2 as YFSETQ. CDR3 amino acids: CASTLPGQETQYF. The CDR3 DNA is TGCGCCAGCACCCTACCGGGCCAAGAGACCCAGTACTTC.

This chain joins TRBV7-3 and TRBJ2-3, with D tentatively TRBD2 (6 bases). Germline lookup yields CDR1 SGHTA and CDR2 FQGTGA. The CDR3 is 16 residues long. The V and J ends lost 5 bases and 2 bases respectively, with 17 bases between them. The CDR3 loop is CASSPGTFGFTDTQYF. The CDR3 region has the DNA TGTGCCAGCAGCCCCGGGACTTTTGGATTCACAGATACGCAGTATTTT.